This T cell receptor (beta chain) was captured by sequencing in a study of blood T cell repertoires in COVID-19. As for the study in general: The study drew acute and convalescent COVID-19 samples from the United States, Italy and Spain. Sources were T cells, B-cell-depleted T cells, or PBMCs; the material itself was cDNA or gDNA.

The authors' processing: Quantification of nucleated cells was approximated via reference gene primer amplification. The table came from immunoSEQ multiplex PCR; TCRdb's copy has only in-frame clones and leaves some out. The V and J calls and clone size were taken over from that table, and D and trimming were inferred from the DNA. The sample gives about 60,000 clones, about 78% of which show up once; around 12% is in the top ten. The CDR3 has 12 amino acids. Per the germline V gene, CDR1 is KGHDR and CDR2 is SFDVKD. J gave up 6 bases and V 5 bases, and 2 bases lay outside the gene matches. This clone was recorded only once.

Sequencing used peripheral blood. The chain is built from TRBV24-1 and TRBJ1-2; 7 nucleotides align to TRBD1. The TCR was taken from a man of 80 years or more with acute or convalescent COVID-19. CDR3 bases: TGTGCCACCAGTGGCGGACAGGATGGCTACACCTTC. This encodes CATSGGQDGYTF.